The 14 T cell receptor beta chains below were found in one sample sequenced in a study of tumor and adjacent non-tumor tissue in lung cancer (dated by TCRdb to 2016 to 2018). The library was produced with multiplex PCR. The instrument was an Illumina HiSeq 2500. TCRbeta libraries were constructed through three rounds of nested PCR with primers (Table S4) according to protocols modified from ARM-PCR. TCRdb reran the public reads through fastp at Q25 and MiXCR, keeping productive beta chains. Entries that share a CDR3 protein sequence are merged under the most common genes and DNA. Here the sample has approximately 68,000 distinct CDR3 sequences; around 82% occur a single time. The top ten clonotypes cover 40% to 50% of the sample. RNA was isolated from bulk, unsorted tissue, and RNA quality was assessed with a NanoDrop ND-1000 and an Agilent 2100. The normal lung samples consisted of distant non-tumor tissue collected more than 3 cm from the tumor edge.

The sample consisted of distant non-tumor lung tissue. These receptors were obtained from a man in his 60s with non-small cell lung cancer.

This clonotype was observed once. Likely a read error: the CDR3 ends without its conserved phenylalanine or tryptophan. This sequence joins TRBV28 and TRBJ2-1, with unresolved D. This CDR3 is 14 amino acids long. Germline CDR1 and CDR2: MDHEN and SYDVKM. In DNA form, the CDR3 reads TGTGCCAGCAGTCCTGGCGGTGCCTACAAAGAGCAGTTCTCC. It is translated as CASSPGGAYKEQFS.

As concerns this clonotype: This CDR3 fails to terminate in the conserved phenylalanine or tryptophan, so it likely reflects a read error. The V call is TRBV6-5, the J call TRBJ2-7; no definite D call. The CDR3 runs 14 residues. Germline loops: CDR1 MNHEY, CDR2 SVGAGI. The CDR3 loop reads CASSRTRSSYEQYS. As DNA, the CDR3 is TGTGCAAGCAGTCGTACCCGGTCCTCCTACGAGCAGTACTCC.

The CDR3: CASSDLSTGEKLFF. The CDR3 coding sequence is TGTGCCAGCAGTGATCTCTCAACAGGAGAAAAACTGTTTTTT. The chain uses TRBV25-1 and TRBJ1-4, with D maybe TRBD1 (5 bases). The CDR3 length is 14 residues. The germline V gene encodes CDR1 MGHDK and CDR2 SYGVNS. V was trimmed by 3 bases and J by 8 bases, leaving 13 bases between them.

This clonotype was detected a few times. Just one base apart from a much larger clone, this may be a read error. V is TRBV12-3 or TRBV12-4 and J is TRBJ2-2, with TRBD2 matching over 12 bases. The CDR3 runs to 16 residues. V was clipped by 9 bases and J by 1 base; unmatched bases: 6. The CDR3 DNA follows: TGTGCCAGTATGCCGGGACTAGCGGGGAACACCGGGGAGCTGTTTTTT. Amino acid sequence: CASMPGLAGNTGELFF.

This chain joins TRBV12-5 and TRBJ1-5; D gene ambiguous. The CDR3 length is 13 residues. The V end was cut by 6 bases, the J end by 3 bases, with 9 bases between. Germline V lookup: CDR1 LGHNT, CDR2 FRNRAP. The DNA for the CDR3 is TGTGCTAGTGGCCTGGGCATCAATCAGCCCCAGCATTTT. The encoded protein is CASGLGINQPQHF. The variable domain in full, with the rest retrieved from reference TRBV12-5 and TRBJ1-5, is DARVTQTPRHKVTEMGQEVTMRCQPILGHNTVFWYRQTMMQGLELLAYFRNRAPLDDSGMPKDRFSAEMPDATLATLKIQPSEPRDSAVYFCASGLGINQPQHFGDGTRLSIL.

This clonotype occurred many times. This chain links TRBV20-1 with TRBJ2-1, with 10 bases aligning to TRBD1. The V gene's germline CDR1 is DFQATT and CDR2 SNEGSKA (reference sequence). Trimming took 6 bases from V and 4 from J; bases not matched to a gene: 9. The CDR3 loop spans 15 amino acids. CDR3 in amino acids: CSAKGGDRGYNEQFF. CDR3 sequence (DNA): TGCAGTGCCAAAGGCGGGGACAGGGGATACAATGAGCAGTTCTTC.

This clonotype has only a few counts. This clone may be a read error of a much larger clone one base away. CDR3 bases: TGTGCCAGCATGACAGGGGGCGCGGAAACTTTCTTT. Amino acids: CASMTGGAETFF. The V and J genes are TRBV28 and TRBJ1-1; TRBD1 matches at 10 bases. CDR3 length: 12 residues. J lost 12 bases, V lost 7 bases, and 8 bases had no gene match. Germline V gives CDR1 MDHEN, CDR2 SYDVKM.

Comments on this clonotype: The germline gene is not matched at one end of the junction; a read error may be the cause. This rearrangement joins TRBV14 to TRBJ2-3, with D possibly TRBD2 on 6 matching bases. Germline V lookup: CDR1 SGHDN, CDR2 FVKESK. This CDR3 has 14 residues. CDR3 protein: CISKGGIGTDKQYF. DNA of the CDR3: TGTATCAGCAAGGGCGGGATTGGCACAGATAAGCAGTATTTT.

About this clonotype: A read error may produce the germline difference seen at one junction end. The chain carries TRBV10-3 and TRBJ2-6, with TRBD2 identical over 16 bases. Germline assignment: CDR1 ENHRY and CDR2 SYGVKD. This CDR3 region has 20 residues. The chain's CDR3 is CAIREHGTSGRDSGANVQTF. CDR3 DNA: TGTGCCATCAGAGAGCATGGGACTAGCGGGAGGGACTCTGGGGCCAACGTCCAGACTTTC.

This clonotype was found many times. J is TRBJ2-2 and V is TRBV4-2; D not certain. From germline, CDR1 is LGHNA and CDR2 YNFKEQ. The CDR3 consists of 14 residues. Trimming shortened V by 3 bases and J by 6 bases, and 11 bases separated the two germline ends. The CDR3: CASSQANFAGELFF. The CDR3 coding sequence is TGTGCCAGCAGCCAGGCCAACTTTGCCGGGGAGCTGTTTTTT.

About this clonotype itself: At one boundary the junction diverges from the germline segment, which might be a read error. The J gene is TRBJ1-4, the V gene TRBV29-1, with 8 bases fitting TRBD1. Germline V gene sequence: CDR1 SQVTM, CDR2 ANQGSEA. The CDR3 runs 15 residues. The CDR3: CSVAPTGAANEKLSF. In DNA, the CDR3 is TGCAGCGTTGCGCCGACAGGGGCAGCCAATGAAAAACTGTCTTTT.

The chain has TRBV29-1 and TRBJ2-1; 10 nucleotides match TRBD2. The CDR3 has 13 amino acids. Germline V gene data show CDR1 as SQVTM and CDR2 as ANQGSEA. J was trimmed by 7 bases and V by 4 bases; bases with no gene match: 4. The CDR3 here is CSVGLSGRNEQFF. In DNA, the CDR3 is TGCAGCGTTGGACTTAGCGGGAGGAATGAGCAGTTCTTC.

A note on this clonotype: Without the conserved terminal phenylalanine or tryptophan, this CDR3 likely stems from a read error. The V and J genes are TRBV14 and TRBJ2-7, with a tentative D call TRBD1 (6 bases). V was cut by 0 bases and J by 9 bases, with 21 bases left in between. The CDR3 totals 16 residues. Germline V lookup: CDR1 SGHDN, CDR2 FVKESK. Here the CDR3 reads CASSQDMGASRVVQYL. CDR3 DNA: TGTGCCAGCAGCCAAGATATGGGGGCTTCGCGGGTCGTGCAGTACCTC.

For this clonotype: At one end the junction does not follow the germline gene, possibly because of a read error. The V gene is TRBV29-1, the J gene TRBJ2-1; the D gene could be TRBD1 or TRBD2 (5 bases each). The CDR3 is made up of 13 amino acids. From germline, CDR1 is SQVTM and CDR2 ANQGSEA. The CDR3 DNA sequence: TGCAGCGCAGCCGGGACGTTGGGTGATGAACAGTTCTTC. Encoded protein: CSAAGTLGDEQFF.